This is a list of T cell receptor beta chains from one sample in a study of brain T cells in children with intractable seizures. Data came from immunoSEQ multiplex PCR; TCRdb stores just in-frame clones and leaves some out. The sample holds over 20,000 clones, approximately 94% seen once. The sample in question was peripheral blood, obtained at surgery. These receptors all come from a boy younger than 18 with focal cortical dysplasia and intractable seizures. CDR3s include the opening cysteine and the closing phenylalanine or tryptophan. A D gene is named only where the DNA matches it firmly. Clone sizes are given selectively: once, few, many, or a class where the clone is expanded.

V	D	size	J	DNA	CDR3
TRBV20-1	TRBD1	NA	TRBJ1-2	TGCAGTGCTAGTTCCGGACAGGGGAACTATGGCTACACCTTC	CSASSGQGNYGYTF
TRBV28	TRBD1	large	TRBJ1-6	TGTGCCAGCAGTTTGCTTACTTACAGGGGTGATAATTCACCCCTCCACTTT	CASSLLTYRGDNSPLHF
TRBV28	NA	NA	TRBJ1-4	TGTGCCAGCAGCTTCTACCTGAATGAAAAACTGTTTTTT	CASSFYLNEKLFF
TRBV6-4	NA	NA	TRBJ2-1	TGTGCCAGCAGTGACTCGGGCGGTAACAATGAGCAGTTCTTC	CASSDSGGNNEQFF
TRBV6-5	TRBD1	NA	TRBJ1-2	TGTGCCAGCAGGAACCGCGGGACAGGGTATAGCTACACCTTC	CASRNRGTGYSYTF
TRBV28	TRBD1	NA	TRBJ1-1	TGTGCCACCTCCAGGGGGCGTTTTGTCACTGAAGCTTTCTTT	CATSRGRFVTEAFF
TRBV27	NA	few	TRBJ1-2	TGTGCCAGCAGTTTTGTCGGGACACCGGATGGCTACACCTTC	CASSFVGTPDGYTF
TRBV5-6	NA	once	TRBJ2-1	TGTGCCAGCAGCTTGCGAGTGTCGACATCGTACAATGAGCAGTTCTTC	CASSLRVSTSYNEQFF
TRBV19	TRBD1	NA	TRBJ2-2	TGTGCCAGTAGTATGGGCCGACAGGGTCCTGCCGGGGAGCTGTTTTTT	CASSMGRQGPAGELFF
TRBV2	TRBD1	NA	TRBJ1-2	TGTGCCAGCAGTGGGACAGGGGGGTCTAGTGGCTACACCTTC	CASSGTGGSSGYTF
TRBV27	NA	NA	TRBJ2-7	TGTGCCAGCAGTTTAGTATCGGGAAGAGAGCAGTACTTC	CASSLVSGREQYF
TRBV7-9	TRBD2	NA	TRBJ2-1	TGTGCCAGCAGCCCACGTGCGGGGGTATCCAATGAGCAGTTCTTC	CASSPRAGVSNEQFF
TRBV7-9	TRBD1	NA	TRBJ1-2	TGTGCCAGCAGCTTAGGGACAGGGGGCTTTGGCTACACCTTC	CASSLGTGGFGYTF
TRBV12-5	NA	NA	TRBJ2-2	TGTGCTAGTGGTTATTACACCGGGGAGCTGTTTTTT	CASGYYTGELFF
TRBV7-8	NA	NA	TRBJ1-6	TGTGCCAGCAGCTTAGGCGGTTCGGGCTCACCCCTCCACTTT	CASSLGGSGSPLHF
TRBV12-5	NA	NA	TRBJ2-7	TGTGCTAGTGCTGGTCACCCCGCCGCTACCTACGAGCAGTACTTC	CASAGHPAATYEQYF
TRBV6-5	TRBD2	NA	TRBJ2-1	TGTGCCAGTGGACTAGGCTCCTACAATGAGCAGTTCTTC	CASGLGSYNEQFF
TRBV6-4	TRBD1	NA	TRBJ2-3	TGTGCCAGCAGTGACTCAGCAGGGGGCCCAGATACGCAGTATTTT	CASSDSAGGPDTQYF
TRBV9	NA	NA	TRBJ2-1	TGTGCCAGCAGCGTAGGAGCGTACTATAGCTCCTACAATGAGCAGTTCTTC	CASSVGAYYSSYNEQFF
TRBV7-8	NA	once	TRBJ2-2	TGTGCCAGCAGCTTAGCAGCCCGACTAGGGGGCGGGGAGCTGTTTTTT	CASSLAARLGGGELFF
TRBV3-1/TRBV3-2	NA	NA	TRBJ2-3	TGTGCCAGCAGCCATTGGACTAGCACAGATACGCAGTATTTT	CASSHWTSTDTQYF
TRBV11-2	TRBD1	NA	TRBJ2-7	TGTGCCAGCAGCGGTAACAGGGGGCTCGAGCAGTACTTC	CASSGNRGLEQYF
TRBV7-3	NA	NA	TRBJ2-7	TGTGCCAGCAGCTTAGTGAGCGGAAGCTCCTACGAGCAGTACTTC	CASSLVSGSSYEQYF